This T cell receptor (beta chain) was recovered during a study of early T cells in non-severe SARS-CoV-2 infection. Study in general: The chains were unpaired, and the sequenced material was bulk RNA from unsorted whole blood. Notes on the study in general: Anti-spike CD8 specificities were favored by VDJdb matching, whose results missed private and CD4 specificities.

Unique molecular identifier tags were affixed to discrete cDNA molecules. From the 5' RACE reads, TCRdb called clonotypes with MiXCR, one entry per CDR3 protein. The sample holds about 110,000 distinct CDR3 sequences, around 12% seen once. In regard to this clonotype: Its matching antigen is unknown.

Trimming removed 6 bases from V and 0 bases from J, with 9 bases in between. This CDR3 is 15 amino acids long. Germline V gene sequence: CDR1 MDHEN, CDR2 SYDVKM. The sequencing here drew on whole blood, taken at baseline. The receptor comes from an adult who was a healthcare worker with PCR-confirmed SARS-CoV-2 infection or an uninfected control (not recorded which). The rearrangement uses TRBV28 and TRBJ2-6; the D gene is possibly TRBD2 (6 bases). CDR3 nucleotide sequence: TGTGCCAGCAGACCCGGGGGCTCTGGGGCCAACGTCCTGACTTTC. Its protein product is CASRPGGSGANVLTF. The whole variable domain, remainder taken from reference TRBV28 and TRBJ2-6, is DVKVTQSSRYLVKRTGEKVFLECVQDMDHENMFWYRQDPGLGLRLIYFSYDVKMKEKGDIPEGYSVSREKKERFSLILESASTNQTSMYLCASRPGGSGANVLTFGAGSRLTVL.